This passage covers 26 T cell receptor beta chains from one sample sequenced in a study of shared clonotypes between healthy human individuals. TCRdb keeps only in-frame clones here, not all; method: immunoSEQ multiplex PCR. The data hold about 2 million clones, with 85% to 95% observed a single time. Sequenced input: naive CD4+ T cells sorted from blood. Subset indicated: CD45RA+ positively selected. These receptors originate from a man between 18 and 35 years old in good health.

The V gene is TRBV5-8, the J gene TRBJ1-1; no definite D call. Germline loops: CDR1 SGHTS, CDR2 YDEGEE. The ends were cut back, 2 bases at V and 7 bases at J, with 6 bases in the middle. The CDR3 loop spans 11 amino acids. The chain's CDR3 is CASSFVREAFF. CDR3 in DNA: TGTGCCAGCAGCTTTGTGCGTGAAGCTTTCTTT. The full variable domain, completed using reference TRBV5-8 and TRBJ1-1, is EAGVTQSPTHLIKTRGQQATLRCSPISGHTSVYWYQQALGLGLQFLLWYDEGEERNRGNFPPRFSGRQFPNYSSELNVNALELEDSALYLCASSFVREAFFGQGTRLTVV.

The V and J genes are TRBV7-2 and TRBJ2-7; 10 bases are shared with TRBD2. This CDR3 comprises 17 residues. Per the germline V gene, CDR1 is SGHTA and CDR2 is FQGNSA. V shed 0 bases, J shed 3 bases, and the junction held 8 bases outside the gene matches. In DNA, the CDR3 is TGTGCCAGCAGCTTAGCTCGAGGGACTAGCGTCAGCTACGAGCAGTACTTC. Amino acids: CASSLARGTSVSYEQYF. Complete variable domain (other parts from reference TRBV7-2 and TRBJ2-7): GAGVSQSPSNKVTEKGKDVELRCDPISGHTALYWYRQSLGQGLEFLIYFQGNSAPDKSGLPSDRFSAERTGGSVSTLTIQRTQQEDSAVYLCASSLARGTSVSYEQYFGPGTRLTVT.

The chain carries TRBV6-5 and TRBJ1-2; no reliable D call. Trimming took off 6 bases at V and 3 bases at J, with 5 bases between the two ends. Per the germline V gene, CDR1 is MNHEY and CDR2 is SVGAGI. The CDR3 spans 11 residues. The CDR3: CASRDYYGYTF. The CDR3 region has the DNA TGTGCCAGCAGGGACTACTATGGCTACACCTTC.

V is TRBV18 and J is TRBJ2-2, with a possible D match to TRBD2 (5 bases). Germline V gives CDR1 KGHSH, CDR2 LQKENI. V was pared by 2 bases and J by 5 bases, with 15 bases between. This CDR3 spans 16 amino acids. The CDR3 region has the DNA TGTGCCAGCTCACCAAGGGCTAGCCGGGTTACCGGGGAGCTGTTTTTT. Translated: CASSPRASRVTGELFF. The variable domain in full, completed from reference TRBV18 and TRBJ2-2, reads NAGVMQNPRHLVRRRGQEARLRCSPMKGHSHVYWYRQLPEEGLKFMVYLQKENIIDESGMPKERFSAEFPKEGPSILRIQQVVRGDSAAYFCASSPRASRVTGELFFGEGSRLTVL.

V usage is TRBV2 and J usage is TRBJ2-7; no clear D. This CDR3 has 13 amino acids. The V end lost 0 bases, the J end lost 4 bases, and 7 bases lay between the germline ends. From germline, CDR1 is SNHLY and CDR2 FYNNEI. CDR3: CASSEARGYEQYF. CDR3 coding DNA: TGTGCCAGCAGTGAAGCGCGCGGTTACGAGCAGTACTTC.

This chain joins TRBV5-4 and TRBJ2-3; a weak D match, TRBD1 (6 bases). CDR3 length equals 15 residues. Germline V gene sequence: CDR1 SGHNT, CDR2 YYREEE (reference sequence). Trimming shortened V by 3 bases and J by 4 bases, and 15 bases separated the two germline ends. Here the CDR3 DNA reads TGTGCCAGCAGCTGGTCCCCGGACAGATCAGATACGCAGTATTTT. Encoded protein: CASSWSPDRSDTQYF.

The V call is TRBV7-2, the J call TRBJ2-3, with no clear D. The V gene's germline CDR1 is SGHTA and CDR2 FQGNSA. V lost 1 base, J lost 8 bases, and 16 bases lay in between. The length of the CDR3 is 15 residues. CDR3 in DNA: TGTGCCAGCAGCTTAGAGAGCTTGTCACTGGGTACGCAGTATTTT. Translating gives CASSLESLSLGTQYF.

The J gene is TRBJ2-7, the V gene TRBV7-9, with D maybe TRBD2 (5 bases). Germline CDR1 SEHNR, CDR2 FQNEAQ (reference sequence). V was clipped by 2 bases and J by 8 bases, with 13 bases between them. The CDR3 is made up of 13 amino acids. CDR3 bases: TGTGCCAGCAGCTTAATGGTCGGGGAGAAGCAGTACTTC. Amino acids: CASSLMVGEKQYF.

The gene calls are TRBV18 and TRBJ2-7, with 8 bases matching TRBD1. V gave up 3 bases and J gave up 0 bases; unmatched junction bases: 4. From germline, CDR1 is KGHSH and CDR2 LQKENI. The CDR3 is made up of 15 amino acids. CDR3 region: CASSPSTGVSYEQYF. The CDR3 DNA sequence: TGTGCCAGCTCACCTTCGACAGGGGTCTCCTACGAGCAGTACTTC.

This clone was seen just once. V gene TRBV10-3 combines with J gene TRBJ1-2, with TRBD1 as a possible D gene (5 bases). Germline loops: CDR1 ENHRY, CDR2 SYGVKD. The CDR3 covers 18 residues. Trimming pared 6 bases from V and 4 bases from J, leaving 27 bases between. The CDR3 nucleotides read TGTGCCATCAGGGACACTGCCTATACACTCCGGCAGGGCTATGGCTACACCTTC. It yields the protein CAIRDTAYTLRQGYGYTF.

The chain combines TRBV5-1 with TRBJ2-1, with D uncertain. Germline V lookup: CDR1 SGHRS, CDR2 YFSETQ. The CDR3 has 15 amino acids. V dropped 2 bases and J dropped 5 bases, with 14 bases sitting between them. The CDR3 DNA follows: TGCGCCAGCAGCTTACGGGCCACGTATAACAATGAGCAGTTCTTC. Amino acids: CASSLRATYNNEQFF.

The rearrangement uses TRBV4-3 and TRBJ2-7, with 8 nucleotides matching TRBD2. The junction had 9 bases not matched to a gene; V was cut back by 0 bases and J by 5 bases. Germline V gene lookup returns CDR1 LGHNA and CDR2 YSLEER. The CDR3 contains 16 residues. The CDR3: CASSQDVSGSFHEQYF. The CDR3 DNA is TGCGCCAGCAGCCAAGATGTAAGCGGGAGTTTCCACGAGCAGTACTTC.

The rearrangement joins TRBV6-5 to TRBJ2-7, with 8 bases that match TRBD1. Trimming took 5 bases from V and 12 from J; bases not matched to a gene: 12. The germline gives CDR1 MNHEY, CDR2 SVGAGI. The CDR3 runs to 13 residues. The DNA for the CDR3 is TGTGCCAGCAGTCTCTTGGACAGGGACCGATTGTACTTC. Encoded protein: CASSLLDRDRLYF.

The chain recombines TRBV28 with TRBJ1-1; no firm D call. This CDR3 is 14 amino acids long. Deletions cut 2 bases from V and 3 bases from J, with 10 bases between. Germline CDR1 MDHEN, CDR2 SYDVKM. The CDR3 spells CASSLRTHDTEAFF. CDR3 bases: TGTGCCAGCAGTTTAAGGACGCATGACACTGAAGCTTTCTTT.

The genes are TRBV18 and TRBJ1-1; D may be TRBD1 (6 bases). The CDR3 consists of 15 residues. Germline V CDR1 and CDR2: KGHSH, LQKENI. The germline V and J ends were trimmed by 2 bases and 6 bases, with 16 bases remaining between them. CDR3 DNA: TGTGCCAGCTCACCAGTCCTCTGGGGGGCGTCTGAAGCTTTCTTT. Encoded protein: CASSPVLWGASEAFF. Full variable domain (remainder filled in from reference TRBV18 and TRBJ1-1): NAGVMQNPRHLVRRRGQEARLRCSPMKGHSHVYWYRQLPEEGLKFMVYLQKENIIDESGMPKERFSAEFPKEGPSILRIQQVVRGDSAAYFCASSPVLWGASEAFFGQGTRLTVV.

The DNA of the CDR3 is TGTGCCAGCAAACCCCCGGGCCTCCATACTTTGAACACTGAAGCTTTCTTT. This encodes CASKPPGLHTLNTEAFF. The J gene is TRBJ1-1, the V gene TRBV28; D is undetermined. Germline-derived CDR1 and CDR2 are MDHEN and SYDVKM. V was cut by 7 bases and J by 0 bases, with 21 bases left in between. The CDR3 consists of 17 residues.

The V gene is TRBV30, the J gene TRBJ1-2, with D possibly being TRBD1 (6 bases). Germline V lookup: CDR1 GTSNPN, CDR2 SVGIG (reference sequence). V lost 0 bases and J 5 bases, leaving 13 bases between the germline ends. This CDR3 is built from 14 residues. CDR3 in amino acids: CAWSVQGRGYGYTF. The CDR3 nucleotides are TGTGCCTGGAGTGTGCAGGGGAGAGGGTATGGCTACACCTTC.

Points on this clone: This sample includes further DNA sequences coding for the same CDR3. The chain has TRBV19 and TRBJ1-5, with D perhaps TRBD1 (6 bases). In germline, CDR1 is LNHDA, CDR2 SQIVND (reference sequence). Trimming took off 3 bases at V and 2 bases at J, with 14 bases between the two ends. The CDR3 loop spans 16 amino acids. The CDR3, as DNA: TGTGCCAGTAGTATTTTAGGGGCAGGGGGCAATCAGCCCCAGCATTTT. This gives the protein CASSILGAGGNQPQHF.

The chain is built from TRBV30 and TRBJ2-5; 7 bases match TRBD1. The CDR3 spans 12 residues. CDR1 and CDR2 (germline): GTSNPN, SVGIG (reference sequence). V shed 6 bases, J shed 5 bases, and the junction held 6 bases outside the gene matches. The CDR3 here is CACSTGAETQYF. The CDR3 DNA reads TGTGCCTGCTCTACAGGGGCGGAGACCCAGTACTTC.

V gene TRBV27 combines with J gene TRBJ2-3; D gene unclear. Germline CDR1 MNHEY, CDR2 SMNVEV (reference sequence). V was shortened by 5 bases and J by 3 bases, with 6 bases between the two germline ends. This CDR3 region has 12 residues. The CDR3 bases are TGTGCCAGCAGTGGCCGTACAGATACGCAGTATTTT. Amino acids: CASSGRTDTQYF.

The chain is built from TRBV4-1 and TRBJ2-5, with a possible D match to TRBD1 (5 bases). Germline CDR1 reads MGHRA; CDR2 reads YSYEKL. This CDR3 region has 16 residues. The V gene lost 3 bases and the J gene lost 5 bases, with 19 bases spanning the gap. The CDR3 sequence: CASSQAGPPVTETQYF. CDR3 nucleotide sequence: TGCGCCAGCAGCCAGGCAGGGCCGCCGGTAACGGAGACCCAGTACTTC.

This rearrangement joins TRBV5-1 to TRBJ2-5; 14 bases fit TRBD2. Germline CDR1 is SGHRS and CDR2 is YFSETQ. CDR3 length: 17 residues. J gave up 2 bases and V 4 bases, and 7 bases lay outside the gene matches. CDR3: CASSRIGTSGGQETQYF. The DNA of the CDR3 is TGCGCCAGCAGCCGGATAGGGACTAGCGGGGGTCAAGAGACCCAGTACTTC.

The chain carries TRBV2 and TRBJ1-5; a possible D gene is TRBD1 (5 bases). Germline V gene lookup returns CDR1 SNHLY and CDR2 FYNNEI. V was pared by 6 bases and J by 4 bases, with 16 bases between. There are 15 residues in the CDR3. The CDR3 loop reads CASSGSRVENQPQHF. CDR3 sequence (DNA): TGTGCCAGCAGCGGGAGCAGGGTCGAGAATCAGCCCCAGCATTTT.

V is TRBV5-1 and J is TRBJ2-7; 10 positions agree with TRBD2. Trimming cost V 4 bases and J 3 bases; bases outside gene matches: 4. The CDR3 consists of 14 residues. Looked up from germline, CDR1 is SGHRS and CDR2 is YFSETQ. The chain's CDR3 is CASSPLAGVYEQYF. The CDR3 DNA follows: TGCGCCAGCAGCCCGCTAGCGGGAGTCTACGAGCAGTACTTC.

The chain has TRBV14 and TRBJ1-2; D is possibly TRBD1 (5 bases). This CDR3 has 13 residues. Germline V lookup: CDR1 SGHDN, CDR2 FVKESK. V lost 1 base to trimming and J lost 8 bases, with 11 bases between them. CDR3 sequence reads: CASSQVGTRGYTF. The CDR3 nucleotides are TGTGCCAGCAGCCAAGTGGGGACGCGGGGCTACACCTTC.

The rearrangement uses TRBV15 and TRBJ2-7; the D gene could be TRBD1 or TRBD2 (6 bases each). Trimming took off 1 base at V and 5 bases at J, with 12 bases between the two ends. The CDR3 has 14 amino acids. Per germline, CDR1 LNHNV and CDR2 YYDKDF (reference sequence). The CDR3: CATSRGGRENEQYF. CDR3 bases: TGTGCCACCAGCAGAGGGGGGCGGGAAAACGAGCAGTACTTC. Using reference TRBV15 and TRBJ2-7 for the parts outside the CDR3, the full variable domain is DAMVIQNPRYQVTQFGKPVTLSCSQTLNHNVMYWYQQKSSQAPKLLFHYYDKDFNNEADTPDNFQSRRPNTSFCFLDIRSPGLGDTAMYLCATSRGGRENEQYFGPGTRLTVT.